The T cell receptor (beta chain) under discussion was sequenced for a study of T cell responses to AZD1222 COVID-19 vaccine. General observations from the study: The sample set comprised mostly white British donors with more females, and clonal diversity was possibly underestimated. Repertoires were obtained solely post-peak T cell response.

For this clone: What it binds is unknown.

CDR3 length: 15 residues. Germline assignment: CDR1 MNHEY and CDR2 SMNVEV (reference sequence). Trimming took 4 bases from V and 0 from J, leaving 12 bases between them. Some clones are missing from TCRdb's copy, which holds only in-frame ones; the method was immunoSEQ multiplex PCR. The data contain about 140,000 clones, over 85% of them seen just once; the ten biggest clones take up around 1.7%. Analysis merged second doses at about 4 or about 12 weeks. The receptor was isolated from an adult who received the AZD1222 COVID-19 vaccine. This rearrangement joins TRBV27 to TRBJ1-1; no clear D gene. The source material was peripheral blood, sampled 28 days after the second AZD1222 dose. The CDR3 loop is CASSSPGVLNTEAFF. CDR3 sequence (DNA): TGTGCCAGCAGTTCCCCCGGGGTTTTGAACACTGAAGCTTTCTTT.